This T cell receptor beta chain comes out of a study of blood T cell repertoires in COVID-19. On the study more broadly: There were acute and convalescent COVID-19 samples, and they came from the United States, Italy and Spain.

Participants, roughly 18 to 90 years old, spanned around 25 US areas. In the study's own analysis: Counts of nucleated cells, estimated from reference gene primer amplification, were obtained. Sequencing was performed with immunoSEQ multiplex PCR; in TCRdb, only in-frame clones are kept and a portion is missing. The DNA was the basis for D and trimming; V, J and clone size are from that table. The sample contains some 150,000 clones, around 91% of which appear only once. The CDR3 is 12 residues long. The ends were cut back, 5 bases at V and 8 bases at J, with 9 bases in the middle. Material: PBMCs or T cells enriched from blood (not recorded which). This clonotype was obtained from a young woman who had recovered from COVID-19. The chain is built from TRBV12-3 or TRBV12-4 and TRBJ1-4; D is uncertain. The CDR3 here is CASSPPGEKLFF. In DNA, the CDR3 is TGTGCCAGCAGTCCCCCCGGGGAAAAACTGTTTTTT.